This T cell receptor beta chain was captured in a study of response to subunit inactivated influenza vaccine. This clonotype was counted only a few times. One entry per CDR3 protein results from TCRdb running MiXCR on the RT-PCR reads. The profile covers roughly 620,000 distinct CDR3 sequences, with roughly 10% appearing a single time and 8% to 13% taken by the ten largest. This same sample was also taken into another study, of T cells expressing NK-cell markers. That work states: Beta-chain TCR cDNA was generated via 5'RACE template switching with UMIs. TCR beta repertoires came from sorted CD3+CD56+NKG2C+, CD3+CD56+NKG2C- and CD3+CD56-NKG2C+ T cells. An anti-gamma-delta TCR antibody confined sorting to alpha-beta TCR T cells across several of the experiments. The HCMV specificity of the expanded NKG2C+ T cell clones stayed unresolved.

The receptor comes from a man in his forties or fifties who received an inactivated influenza vaccine. The sequences come from PBMCs from blood, collected on the day of vaccination.

The CDR3 here is CASSPPGRMTAEQFF. CDR3 in DNA: TGTGCCAGCTCACCCCCGGGGCGGATGACGGCTGAGCAGTTCTTC. The chain combines TRBV18 with TRBJ2-1, with D possibly called TRBD1 or TRBD2 (5 bases each). The CDR3 loop spans 15 amino acids. Trimming cost V 3 bases and J 9 bases, with 18 bases left between them. Germline assignment: CDR1 KGHSH and CDR2 LQKENI.